This TCR beta chain comes out of a study of cytomegalovirus exposure and HLA in healthy donors. General study points: While the bulk of TCR sequences proved rare, some public TCRs turned up in many donors. Researchers catalogued around 150 TCR beta chains as cytomegalovirus-associated. An apparent linkage of common viral pathogens to several of the most significant clusters emerged in a later analysis.

On this clone: As yet, its antigen is unknown.

The CDR3 totals 12 residues. The V gene lost 1 base and the J gene lost 5 bases, with 4 bases spanning the gap. Germline loops: CDR1 SGHTA, CDR2 FQGNSA. Vbeta (60) and Jbeta (13) primers were used in the PCR. Clones were sequenced by immunoSEQ multiplex PCR, and TCRdb holds only the in-frame ones, with some missing. The data contain tens of thousands of clones, more than 65% of them seen just once; the ten biggest clones take up about 2.5%. The receptor comes from a middle-aged man in good health and CMV-seronegative. The genes are TRBV7-2 and TRBJ2-3; no definite D call. Sequenced input: PBMCs. CDR3 amino acids: CASSLVRDTQYF. For the CDR3, the DNA is TGTGCCAGCAGCTTAGTCCGAGATACGCAGTATTTT.